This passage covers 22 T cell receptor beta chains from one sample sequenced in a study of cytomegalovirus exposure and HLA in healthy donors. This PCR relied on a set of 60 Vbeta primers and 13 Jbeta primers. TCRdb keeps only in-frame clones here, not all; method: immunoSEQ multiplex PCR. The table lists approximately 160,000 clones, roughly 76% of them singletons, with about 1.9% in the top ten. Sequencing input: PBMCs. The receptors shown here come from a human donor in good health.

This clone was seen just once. The CDR3 is CASSVNRANTEAFF. As DNA, the CDR3 is TGTGCCAGCAGTGTGAACAGGGCGAACACTGAAGCTTTCTTT. The gene calls are TRBV2 and TRBJ1-1, with TRBD1 as a possible D gene (6 bases). CDR1 is SNHLY and CDR2 is FYNNEI in the germline V gene. Deletions cut 4 bases from V and 1 base from J, with 10 bases between. The CDR3 is 14 amino acids.

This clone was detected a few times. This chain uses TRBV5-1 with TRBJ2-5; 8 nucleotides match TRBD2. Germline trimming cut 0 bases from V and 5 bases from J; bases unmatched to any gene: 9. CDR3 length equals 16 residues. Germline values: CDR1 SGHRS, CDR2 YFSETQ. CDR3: CASSLAVGLASETQYF. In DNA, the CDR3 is TGCGCCAGCAGCTTGGCTGTAGGACTAGCATCCGAGACCCAGTACTTC.

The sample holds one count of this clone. The CDR3 coding sequence is TGTGCCAGTAGTACCACGAGAGGGGGGGCTACGCAGTATTTT. Translating gives CASSTTRGGATQYF. V usage is TRBV19 and J usage is TRBJ2-3; tentative D call: TRBD2 (7 bases). Trimming left V 4 bases short and J 8 bases short, with 16 bases between. CDR3 size: 14 residues. The germline V gene has CDR1 LNHDA and CDR2 SQIVND (reference sequence).

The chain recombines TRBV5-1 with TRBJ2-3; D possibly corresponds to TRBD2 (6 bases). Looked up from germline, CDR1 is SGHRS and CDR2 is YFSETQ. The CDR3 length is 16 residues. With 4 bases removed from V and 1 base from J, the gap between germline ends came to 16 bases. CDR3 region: CASSGGTEEGTDTQYF. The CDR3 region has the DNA TGCGCCAGCAGCGGGGGGACGGAGGAGGGCACAGATACGCAGTATTTT.

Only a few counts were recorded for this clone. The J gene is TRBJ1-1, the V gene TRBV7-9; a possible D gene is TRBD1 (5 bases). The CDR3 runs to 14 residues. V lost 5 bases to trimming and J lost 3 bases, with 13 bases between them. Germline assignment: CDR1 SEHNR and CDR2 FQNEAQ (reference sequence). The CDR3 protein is CASSKGAVDTEAFF. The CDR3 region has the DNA TGTGCCAGCAGCAAAGGGGCGGTGGACACTGAAGCTTTCTTT. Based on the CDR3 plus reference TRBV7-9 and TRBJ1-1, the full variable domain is DTGVSQNPRHKITKRGQNVTFRCDPISEHNRLYWYRQTLGQGPEFLTYFQNEAQLEKSRLLSDRFSAERPKGSFSTLEIQRTEQGDSAMYLCASSKGAVDTEAFFGQGTRLTVV.

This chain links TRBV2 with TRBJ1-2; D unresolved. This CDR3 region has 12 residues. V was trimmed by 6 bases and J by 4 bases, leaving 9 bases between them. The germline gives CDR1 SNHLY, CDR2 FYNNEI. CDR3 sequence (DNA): TGTGCCAGCAGCGGAGGTTCCTATGGCTACACCTTC. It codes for CASSGGSYGYTF.

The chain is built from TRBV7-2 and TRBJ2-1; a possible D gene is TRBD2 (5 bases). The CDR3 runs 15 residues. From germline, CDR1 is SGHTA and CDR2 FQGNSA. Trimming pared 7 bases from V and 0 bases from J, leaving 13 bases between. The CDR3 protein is CASTHLGSSYNEQFF. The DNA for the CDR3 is TGTGCCAGCACACACCTTGGGAGCTCCTACAATGAGCAGTTCTTC.

The CDR3 sequence: CASSRDLLRQETQYF. CDR3 nucleotides: TGTGCCAGCAGCAGGGACTTGTTGAGGCAAGAGACCCAGTACTTC. This chain uses TRBV7-7 with TRBJ2-5, with D possibly TRBD2 on 6 matching bases. CDR3 length: 15 amino acids. Germline V gives CDR1 SSHAT, CDR2 FNYEAQ (reference sequence). The V end was cut by 5 bases, the J end by 2 bases, with 15 bases between. Combining the CDR3 with reference TRBV7-7 and TRBJ2-5 gives the whole variable domain GAGVSQSPRYKVTKRGQDVTLRCDPISSHATLYWYQQALGQGPEFLTYFNYEAQPDKSGLPSDRFSAERPEGSISTLTIQRTEQRDSAMYRCASSRDLLRQETQYFGPGTRLLVL.

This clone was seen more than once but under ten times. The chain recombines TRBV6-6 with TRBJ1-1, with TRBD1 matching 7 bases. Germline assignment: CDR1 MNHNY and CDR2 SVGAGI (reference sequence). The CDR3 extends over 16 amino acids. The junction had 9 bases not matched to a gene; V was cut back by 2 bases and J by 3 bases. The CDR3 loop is CASSYPTGSVDTEAFF. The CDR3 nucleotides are TGTGCCAGCAGTTACCCGACAGGGAGTGTTGACACTGAAGCTTTCTTT.

The CDR3: CASSPGLAYEQYF. The CDR3 nucleotides read TGTGCCAGCAGTCCTGGACTGGCCTACGAGCAGTACTTC. This chain connects TRBV27 to TRBJ2-7; tentatively, D is TRBD2 (5 bases). The CDR3 has 13 residues. With 5 bases removed from V and 2 bases from J, the gap between germline ends came to 10 bases. The germline gives CDR1 MNHEY, CDR2 SMNVEV (reference sequence).

The CDR3, as DNA: TGTGCCAGCAGCTCACTCCGGGACAGAGAGAACACTGAAGCTTTCTTT. It translates to CASSSLRDRENTEAFF. The chain has TRBV5-6 and TRBJ1-1; 7 bases match TRBD1. CDR1 is SGHDT, CDR2 YYEEEE, per germline. J was trimmed by 1 base and V by 3 bases; bases with no gene match: 9. This CDR3 spans 16 amino acids.

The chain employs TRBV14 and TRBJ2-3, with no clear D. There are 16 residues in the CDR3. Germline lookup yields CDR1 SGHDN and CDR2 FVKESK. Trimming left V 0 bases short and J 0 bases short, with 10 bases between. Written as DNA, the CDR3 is TGTGCCAGCAGCCAAGATACCCGGCGGAGCACAGATACGCAGTATTTT. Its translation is CASSQDTRRSTDTQYF.

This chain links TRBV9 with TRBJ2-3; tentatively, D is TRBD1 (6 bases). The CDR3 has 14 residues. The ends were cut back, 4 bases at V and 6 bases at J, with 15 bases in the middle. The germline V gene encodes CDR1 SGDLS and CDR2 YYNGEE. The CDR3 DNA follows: TGTGCCAGCAGCAGGCGATTGGGGGCCGATACGCAGTATTTT. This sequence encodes CASSRRLGADTQYF.

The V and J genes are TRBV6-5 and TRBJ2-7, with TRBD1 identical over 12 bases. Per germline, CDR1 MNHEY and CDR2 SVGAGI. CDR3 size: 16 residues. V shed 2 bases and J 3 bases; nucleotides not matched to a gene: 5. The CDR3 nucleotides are TGTGCCAGCAGTTACCCCGGGACAGGGGGCAGCTACGAGCAGTACTTC. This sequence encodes CASSYPGTGGSYEQYF.

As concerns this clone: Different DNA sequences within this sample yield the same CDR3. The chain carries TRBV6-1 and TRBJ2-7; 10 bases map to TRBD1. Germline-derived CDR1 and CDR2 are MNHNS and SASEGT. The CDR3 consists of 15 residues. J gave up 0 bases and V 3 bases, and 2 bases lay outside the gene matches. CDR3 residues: CASSDRDRGSYEQYF. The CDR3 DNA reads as TGTGCCAGCAGTGACAGGGACAGGGGCTCCTACGAGCAGTACTTC.

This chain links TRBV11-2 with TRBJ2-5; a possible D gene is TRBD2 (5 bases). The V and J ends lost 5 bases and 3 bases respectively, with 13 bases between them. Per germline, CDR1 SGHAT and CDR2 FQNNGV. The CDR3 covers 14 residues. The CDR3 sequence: CASSGSNREETQYF. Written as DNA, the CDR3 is TGTGCCAGCAGCGGGAGTAATCGGGAAGAGACCCAGTACTTC. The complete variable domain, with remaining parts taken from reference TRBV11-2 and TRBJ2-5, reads EAGVAQSPRYKIIEKRQSVAFWCNPISGHATLYWYQQILGQGPKLLIQFQNNGVVDDSQLPKDRFSAERLKGVDSTLKIQPAKLEDSAVYLCASSGSNREETQYFGPGTRLLVL.

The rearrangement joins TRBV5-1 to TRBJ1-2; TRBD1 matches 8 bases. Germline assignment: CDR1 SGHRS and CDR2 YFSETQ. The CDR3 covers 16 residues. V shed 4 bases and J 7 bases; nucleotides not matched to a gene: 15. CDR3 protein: CASSVGGLAGGTGYTF. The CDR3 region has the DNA TGCGCCAGCAGCGTCGGTGGTTTGGCAGGGGGCACTGGCTACACCTTC. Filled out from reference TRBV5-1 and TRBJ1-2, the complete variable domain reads KAGVTQTPRYLIKTRGQQVTLSCSPISGHRSVSWYQQTPGQGLQFLFEYFSETQRNKGNFPGRFSGRQFSNSRSEMNVSTLELGDSALYLCASSVGGLAGGTGYTFGSGTRLTVV.

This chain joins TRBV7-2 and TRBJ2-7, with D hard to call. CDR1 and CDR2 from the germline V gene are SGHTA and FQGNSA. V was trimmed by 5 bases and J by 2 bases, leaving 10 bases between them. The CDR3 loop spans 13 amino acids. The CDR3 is CASSRLTAYEQYF. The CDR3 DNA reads TGTGCCAGCAGCCGTCTAACCGCCTACGAGCAGTACTTC.

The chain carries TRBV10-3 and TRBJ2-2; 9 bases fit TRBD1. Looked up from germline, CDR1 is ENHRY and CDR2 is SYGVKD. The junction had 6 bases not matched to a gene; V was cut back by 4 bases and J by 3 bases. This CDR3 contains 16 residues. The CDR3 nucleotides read TGTGCCATCAGTGGCGACAGGGGGAAGGACACCGGGGAGCTGTTTTTT. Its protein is CAISGDRGKDTGELFF.

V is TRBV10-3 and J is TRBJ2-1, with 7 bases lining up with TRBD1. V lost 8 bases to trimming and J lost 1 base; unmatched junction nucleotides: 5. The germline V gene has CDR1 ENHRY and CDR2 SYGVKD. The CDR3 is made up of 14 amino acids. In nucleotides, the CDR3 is TGTGCCATCGCAGACAGGGAGTCCTACAATGAGCAGTTCTTC. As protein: CAIADRESYNEQFF.

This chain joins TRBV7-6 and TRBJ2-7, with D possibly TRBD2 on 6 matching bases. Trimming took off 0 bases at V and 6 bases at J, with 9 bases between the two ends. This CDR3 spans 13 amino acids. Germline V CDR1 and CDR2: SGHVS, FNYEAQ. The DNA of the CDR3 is TGTGCCAGCAGCTTAGCGCGGGGCGCCGAGCAGTACTTC. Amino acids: CASSLARGAEQYF.

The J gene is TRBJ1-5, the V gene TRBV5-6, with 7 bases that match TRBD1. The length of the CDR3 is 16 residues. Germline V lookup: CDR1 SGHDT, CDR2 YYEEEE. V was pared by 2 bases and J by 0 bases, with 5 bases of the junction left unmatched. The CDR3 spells CASSFGDRGSNQPQHF. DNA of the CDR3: TGTGCCAGCAGCTTTGGGGACAGAGGTAGCAATCAGCCCCAGCATTTT.